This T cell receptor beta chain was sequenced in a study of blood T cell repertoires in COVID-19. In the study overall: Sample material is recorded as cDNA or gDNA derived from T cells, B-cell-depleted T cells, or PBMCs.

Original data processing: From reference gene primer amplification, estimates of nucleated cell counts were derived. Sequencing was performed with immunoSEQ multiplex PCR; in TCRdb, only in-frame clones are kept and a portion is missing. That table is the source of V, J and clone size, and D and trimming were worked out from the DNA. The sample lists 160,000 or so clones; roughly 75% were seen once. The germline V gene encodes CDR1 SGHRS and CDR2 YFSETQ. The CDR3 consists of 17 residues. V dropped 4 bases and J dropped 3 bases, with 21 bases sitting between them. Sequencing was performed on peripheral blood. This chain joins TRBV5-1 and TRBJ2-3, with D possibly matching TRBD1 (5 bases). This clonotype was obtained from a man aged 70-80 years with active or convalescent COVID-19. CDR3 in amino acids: CASSRSFQGKITDTQYF. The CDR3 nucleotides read TGCGCCAGCAGCCGGAGTTTTCAGGGTAAAATAACAGATACGCAGTATTTT.